This T cell receptor (beta chain) was recovered during a study of OX40 agonist ivuxolimab in advanced cancers. Study-level background: An agonistic human IgG2 monoclonal antibody against OX40 (CD134) was given. While on treatment, patients had intravenous ivuxolimab at 0.01 to 10 mg/kg every 2 weeks. General study findings and limits: Some of the nonresponding patients also showed low levels of normalized T-cell clonal expansion.

After removal of 4 bases from V and 4 bases from J, the junction contained 5 bases not matched to a gene. The CDR3 covers 15 residues. Germline V CDR1 and CDR2: MNHEY, SVGAGI. Clones were sequenced by immunoSEQ multiplex PCR, and TCRdb holds only the in-frame ones, with some missing. Seen here are tens of thousands of clones, about nine tenths observed once, and the top ten hold around 0.34%. A remark on this clone: What it binds is unknown.

The V call is TRBV6-5, the J call TRBJ1-1; 11 bases agree with TRBD1. Sequencing used CD4+ or CD8+ T cells sorted from blood, obtained in a trial of the OX40 agonist ivuxolimab. The TCR comes from an adult with an advanced solid tumor such as melanoma, head and neck, liver or kidney cancer. CDR3 region: CASSSPGTGGTEAFF. Here the CDR3 DNA reads TGTGCCAGCAGTTCTCCGGGGACAGGGGGCACTGAAGCTTTCTTT.